What follows are 2 T cell receptor beta chains derived from one specimen sequenced in a study of blood T cells in healthy people across ages. Then a second PCR, running roughly 6 to 11 cycles, was carried out with a sample-barcoded 5' primer and a J-beta primer mix. One entry per CDR3 protein, called by TCRdb with MiXCR from the 5' RACE reads. The sample shows hundreds of thousands of distinct CDR3 sequences, 56% of them seen only once. Material for sequencing was blood. The receptors shown here come from a man between 35 and 55 years old in good health.

CDR3 DNA sequence: TGTGCCAGCAGTAAAACAAACAATGAGCAGTTCTTC. Its translation is CASSKTNNEQFF. The chain combines TRBV6-9 with TRBJ2-1, with no clear D. Trimming took off 5 bases at V and 5 bases at J, with 7 bases between the two ends. In germline, CDR1 is MNHGY, CDR2 SVAAGI. The length of the CDR3 is 12 residues.

The rearrangement uses TRBV11-2 and TRBJ2-1, with D perhaps matching TRBD2 (6 bases). CDR1 and CDR2 (germline): SGHAT, FQNNGV. The length of the CDR3 is 16 residues. V gave up 5 bases and J gave up 0 bases, with 14 bases separating them. The CDR3 sequence: CASSGGGSSSYNEQFF. The CDR3 DNA is TGTGCCAGCAGCGGAGGAGGGTCGAGCTCCTACAATGAGCAGTTCTTC.